The 3 T cell receptor beta chains presented below share a single source sample, sequenced in a study of memory B cells and T cells in multiple sclerosis. These receptors have no identified antigens. The repertoire was sequenced with immunoSEQ multiplex PCR; TCRdb's copy has only in-frame clones and lacks some. The data contain approximately 32,000 clones, roughly 82% of them singletons. After stimulus-free culture, autoproliferating CFSE-dim and non-proliferating CFSE-high T cells were sequenced separately. Cultures began with roughly 5x10^7 CFSE-labeled PBMCs, unstimulated for 7 to 8 days, with replicate wells pooled. The sample comprised PBMCs from blood kept in culture. The receptors here all came from a human donor with multiple sclerosis.

The chain uses TRBV6-5 and TRBJ1-6; a possible D gene is TRBD1 (6 bases). CDR1 is MNHEY, CDR2 SVGAGI, per germline. The CDR3 covers 14 residues. V gave up 4 bases and J gave up 6 bases, with 10 bases separating them. Here the CDR3 reads CASSFGGPNSPLHF. CDR3 nucleotide sequence: TGTGCCAGCAGTTTCGGGGGCCCTAATTCACCCCTCCACTTT.

The V gene is TRBV7-2, the J gene TRBJ2-3; 11 positions match TRBD2. The CDR3 is 16 amino acids. V was pared by 5 bases and J by 0 bases, with 4 bases of the junction left unmatched. CDR1 is SGHTA and CDR2 is FQGNSA in the germline V gene. CDR3 in amino acids: CASSQRLAGSTDTQYF. The CDR3 DNA reads TGTGCCAGCAGCCAAAGACTAGCGGGAAGCACAGATACGCAGTATTTT.

The chain is built from TRBV7-9 and TRBJ1-5; 7 bases align to TRBD1. With V trimmed by 5 bases and J by 2 bases, 6 bases remained unmatched. The CDR3 has 15 amino acids. Per germline, CDR1 SEHNR and CDR2 FQNEAQ (reference sequence). The CDR3 sequence: CASSNDRAGNQPQHF. The CDR3 DNA follows: TGTGCCAGCAGCAACGACAGGGCTGGCAATCAGCCCCAGCATTTT.